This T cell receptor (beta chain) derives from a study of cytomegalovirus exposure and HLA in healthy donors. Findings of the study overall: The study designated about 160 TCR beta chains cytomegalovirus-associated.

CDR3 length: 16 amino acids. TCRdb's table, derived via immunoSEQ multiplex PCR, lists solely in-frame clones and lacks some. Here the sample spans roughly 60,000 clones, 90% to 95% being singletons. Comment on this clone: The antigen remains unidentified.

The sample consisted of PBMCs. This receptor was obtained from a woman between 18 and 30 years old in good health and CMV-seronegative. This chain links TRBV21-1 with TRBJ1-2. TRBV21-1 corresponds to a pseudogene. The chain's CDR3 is CASSKGESGSGSGYTF. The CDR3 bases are TGTGCCAGCAGCAAAGGGGAATCGGGGAGCGGGAGTGGCTACACCTTC.